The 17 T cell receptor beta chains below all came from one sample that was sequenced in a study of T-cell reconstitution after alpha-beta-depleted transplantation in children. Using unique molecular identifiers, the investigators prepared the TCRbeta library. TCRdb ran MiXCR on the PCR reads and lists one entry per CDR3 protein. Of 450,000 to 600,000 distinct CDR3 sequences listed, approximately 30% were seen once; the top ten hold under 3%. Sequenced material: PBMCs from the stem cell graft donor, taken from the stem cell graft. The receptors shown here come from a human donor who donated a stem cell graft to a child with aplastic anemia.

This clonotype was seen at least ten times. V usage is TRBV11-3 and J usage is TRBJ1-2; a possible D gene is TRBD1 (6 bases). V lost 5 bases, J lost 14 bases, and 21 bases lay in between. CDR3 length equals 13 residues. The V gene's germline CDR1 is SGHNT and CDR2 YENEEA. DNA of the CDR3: TGTGCCAGCAGCCCAGAAGTTTGGGGGGGCCCTACCTTC. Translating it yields CASSPEVWGGPTF.

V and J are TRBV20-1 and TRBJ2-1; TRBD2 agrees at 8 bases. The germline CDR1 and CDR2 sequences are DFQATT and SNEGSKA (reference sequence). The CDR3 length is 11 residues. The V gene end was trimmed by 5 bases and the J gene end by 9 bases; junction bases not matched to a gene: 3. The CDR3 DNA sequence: TGCAGTGCTGCCGGGACTAGTGAGCAGTTCTTC. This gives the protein CSAAGTSEQFF.

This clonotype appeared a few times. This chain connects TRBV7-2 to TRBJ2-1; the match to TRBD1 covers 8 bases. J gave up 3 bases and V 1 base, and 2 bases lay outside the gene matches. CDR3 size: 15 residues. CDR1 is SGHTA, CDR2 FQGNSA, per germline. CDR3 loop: CASSLDTGGYNEQFF. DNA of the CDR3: TGTGCCAGCAGCTTAGATACAGGGGGCTACAATGAGCAGTTCTTC.

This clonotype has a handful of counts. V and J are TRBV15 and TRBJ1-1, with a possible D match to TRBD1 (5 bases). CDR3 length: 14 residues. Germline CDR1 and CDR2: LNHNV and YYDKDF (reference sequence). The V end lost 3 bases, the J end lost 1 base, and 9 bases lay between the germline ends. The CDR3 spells CATSRDTENTEAFF. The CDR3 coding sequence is TGTGCCACCAGCAGGGACACGGAGAACACTGAAGCTTTCTTT.

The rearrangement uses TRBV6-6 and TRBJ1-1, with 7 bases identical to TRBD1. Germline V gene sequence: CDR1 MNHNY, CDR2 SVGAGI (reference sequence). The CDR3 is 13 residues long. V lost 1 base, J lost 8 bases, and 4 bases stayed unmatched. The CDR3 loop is CASSYLGQTEAFF. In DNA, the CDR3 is TGTGCCAGCAGTTACTTGGGACAGACAGAAGCTTTCTTT.

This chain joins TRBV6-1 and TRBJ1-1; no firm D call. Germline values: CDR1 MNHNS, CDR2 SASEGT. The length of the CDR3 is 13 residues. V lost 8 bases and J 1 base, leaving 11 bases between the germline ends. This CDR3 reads CASPRHENTEAFF. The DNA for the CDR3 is TGTGCCAGCCCCCGCCACGAGAACACTGAAGCTTTCTTT.

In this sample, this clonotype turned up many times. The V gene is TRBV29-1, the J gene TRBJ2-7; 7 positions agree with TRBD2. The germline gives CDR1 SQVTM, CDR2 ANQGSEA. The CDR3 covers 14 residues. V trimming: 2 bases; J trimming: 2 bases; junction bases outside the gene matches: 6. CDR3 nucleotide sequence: TGCAGCGTTGAATTTTCCAGCGGGACCTACGAGCAGTACTTC. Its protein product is CSVEFSSGTYEQYF.

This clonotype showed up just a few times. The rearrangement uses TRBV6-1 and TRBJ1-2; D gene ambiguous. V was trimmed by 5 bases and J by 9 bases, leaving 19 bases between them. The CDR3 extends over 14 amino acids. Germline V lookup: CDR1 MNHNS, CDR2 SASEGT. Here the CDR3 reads CASSPFREAARYTF. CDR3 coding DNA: TGTGCCAGCAGTCCTTTTCGGGAGGCCGCCCGCTACACCTTC.

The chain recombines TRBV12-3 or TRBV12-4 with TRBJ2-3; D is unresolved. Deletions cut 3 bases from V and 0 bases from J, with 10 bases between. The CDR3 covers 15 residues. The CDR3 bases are TGTGCCAGCAGTTTGCGTCCCGACAGCACAGATACGCAGTATTTT. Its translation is CASSLRPDSTDTQYF.

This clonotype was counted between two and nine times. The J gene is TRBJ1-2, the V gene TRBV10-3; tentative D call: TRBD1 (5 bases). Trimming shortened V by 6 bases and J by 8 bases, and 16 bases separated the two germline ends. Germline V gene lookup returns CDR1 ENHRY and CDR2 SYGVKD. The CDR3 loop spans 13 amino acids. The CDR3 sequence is CAIRGTHDGGYTF. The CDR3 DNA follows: TGTGCCATCAGAGGGACCCACGACGGGGGCTACACCTTC.

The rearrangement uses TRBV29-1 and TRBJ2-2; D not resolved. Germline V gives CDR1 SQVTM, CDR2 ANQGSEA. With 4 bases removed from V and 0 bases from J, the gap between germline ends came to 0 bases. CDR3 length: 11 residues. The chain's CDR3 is CSVANTGELFF. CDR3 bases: TGCAGCGTTGCGAACACCGGGGAGCTGTTTTTT.

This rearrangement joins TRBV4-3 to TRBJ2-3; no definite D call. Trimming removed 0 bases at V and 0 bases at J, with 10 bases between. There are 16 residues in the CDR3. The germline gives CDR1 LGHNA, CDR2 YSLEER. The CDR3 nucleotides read TGCGCCAGCAGCCAAGACGGAACAGTTAGCACAGATACGCAGTATTTT. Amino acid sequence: CASSQDGTVSTDTQYF.

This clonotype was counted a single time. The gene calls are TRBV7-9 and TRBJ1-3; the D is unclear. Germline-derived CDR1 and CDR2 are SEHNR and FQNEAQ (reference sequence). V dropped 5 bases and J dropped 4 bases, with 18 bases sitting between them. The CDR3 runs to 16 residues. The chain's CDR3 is CASSPSDPRSGNTIYF. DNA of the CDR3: TGTGCCAGCAGCCCTTCGGACCCCCGGTCAGGAAACACCATATATTTT.

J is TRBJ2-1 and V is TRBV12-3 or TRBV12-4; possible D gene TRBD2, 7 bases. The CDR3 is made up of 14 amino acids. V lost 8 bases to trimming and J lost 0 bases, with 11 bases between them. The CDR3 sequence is CASGAGASYNEQFF. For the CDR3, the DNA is TGTGCCAGCGGCGCGGGGGCCTCCTACAATGAGCAGTTCTTC.

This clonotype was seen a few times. CDR3 in DNA: TGCAGCGTCCGACTAGGGAACAAAAACATTCAGTACTTC. Protein sequence: CSVRLGNKNIQYF. The chain employs TRBV29-1 and TRBJ2-4, with D tentatively TRBD2 (6 bases). V lost 6 bases and J lost 3, with 12 bases in between. Germline V gives CDR1 SQVTM, CDR2 ANQGSEA. CDR3 length equals 13 residues.

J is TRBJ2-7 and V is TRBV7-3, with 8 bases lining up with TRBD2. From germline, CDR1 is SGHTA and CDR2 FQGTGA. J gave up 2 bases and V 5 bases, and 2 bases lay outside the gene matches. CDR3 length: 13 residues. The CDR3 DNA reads TGTGCCAGCAGCAAGACTAGCGCCTACGAGCAGTACTTC. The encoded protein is CASSKTSAYEQYF.

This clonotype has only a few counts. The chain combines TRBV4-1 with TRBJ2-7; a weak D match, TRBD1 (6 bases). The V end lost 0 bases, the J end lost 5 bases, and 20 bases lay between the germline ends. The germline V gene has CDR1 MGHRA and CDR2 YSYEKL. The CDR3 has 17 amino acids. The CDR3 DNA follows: TGCGCCAGCAGCCAAGATAGGGGGTGGAGCCGTGGGGACGAGCAGTACTTC. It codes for CASSQDRGWSRGDEQYF.